This T cell receptor beta chain derives from a study of cytotoxic CD8 clonotypes in ibrutinib-treated CLL. TCRdb's copy holds only in-frame clones and misses some; the assay was immunoSEQ multiplex PCR. The sample comprises approximately 100,000 clones, roughly four fifths of which are singletons, and about 26% rests with the top ten. Germline V gene lookup returns CDR1 SGHRS and CDR2 YFSETQ. This CDR3 contains 13 residues. The V and J ends lost 4 bases and 6 bases respectively, with 12 bases between them. This rearrangement joins TRBV5-1 to TRBJ2-3, with D possibly TRBD2 on 5 matching bases. The source was PBMCs, collected after 24 months of ibrutinib treatment. The origin of this receptor is a human donor with chronic lymphocytic leukemia. CDR3 sequence (DNA): TGCGCCAGCAGCGGCCAACTAGAGGATACGCAGTATTTT. Translating gives CASSGQLEDTQYF.